This T cell receptor (beta chain) was obtained from a study of cytomegalovirus exposure and HLA in healthy donors. The study, taken as a whole, reports: Three CMV-associated chains were confirmed in vitro to be specific for CMV antigens.

In regard to this clone: Its target is not known.

V was cut by 4 bases and J by 1 base, with 17 bases left in between. CDR1 and CDR2 (germline): SGDLS, YYNGEE. This CDR3 region has 17 residues. PCR was performed using 60 Vbeta and 13 Jbeta primers. Produced via immunoSEQ multiplex PCR; TCRdb's table is partial and in-frame only. This repertoire comprises about 55,000 clones; its ten largest clones make up about 9.1%. What was sequenced was PBMCs. The clonotype was recovered from a man aged 45-65 years in good health and CMV-seropositive. This chain connects TRBV9 to TRBJ1-4, with D possibly being TRBD1 (5 bases). DNA of the CDR3: TGTGCCAGCAGCTTAACGCAGGGCGGGGGAACTAATGAAAAACTGTTTTTT. As protein: CASSLTQGGGTNEKLFF.